This TCR beta chain comes out of a study of T cell clonality in common variable immunodeficiency. The V end was cut by 1 base, the J end by 4 bases, with 5 bases between. Germline V gives CDR1 SEHNR, CDR2 FQNEAQ (reference sequence). The CDR3 has 13 amino acids. Concerning this clone itself: Antigen: not known. The read finishes 3 residues shy of the CDR3 end, and the germline J gene is used to complete it.

Using immunoSEQ multiplex PCR, the repertoire was profiled, and TCRdb retains in-frame clones only, with some absent. Altogether 40,000 to 45,000 clones were found in the sample, and no singletons occur. Caucasian heritage predominated among both patients and controls. Study-wide results and limits: Reportedly, TCR beta sequences from common variable immunodeficiency showed fewer deletions and N-nucleotide insertions.

The TCR was taken from a person aged 18 to 75 in good health. The V and J genes are TRBV7-9 and TRBJ2-1; unclear D gene. Material: peripheral blood mononuclear cells. The CDR3: CASSLDSYNEQFF. Partial CDR3 DNA: TGTGCCAGCAGCTTAGACAGTTACAATGAG.